This TCR beta chain was documented in a study of read filtering for tumor transcriptome and immune sequencing. Overall study context: Among patients, 17 were male and approximately 15 female, aged roughly 45 to 85 (mean approximately 60). RNA-seq yielded only about 80 to 1,400 TCR reads, IR-seq about 3.5 to 10.27 million.

This clonotype was counted many times. Its target is not known. Study findings and constraints: IR-seq and RNA-seq agreed better without single-read clonotypes. Even smaller IR-seq throughput identified most shared clonotypes.

From approximately 400 ng of RNA, a library with molecular barcoded alpha/delta and beta/gamma adaptors was made. MiXCR was run by TCRdb on the reads, yielding one entry per CDR3 protein. The sample lists 65,000 or so distinct CDR3 sequences, roughly a fifth occurring once. The V end lost 9 bases, the J end lost 4 bases, and 17 bases lay between the germline ends. Germline CDR1 is KGHDR and CDR2 is SFDVKD. The CDR3 spans 14 residues. The origin of this receptor is a donor aged 40 or over with multiple myeloma. Sequencing was carried out using a population of CD138-negative cells sorted from bone marrow. The chain combines TRBV24-1 with TRBJ1-1; D perhaps matches TRBD1 (6 bases). The DNA for the CDR3 is TGTGCCACCCGCACCCTACAGGGAGCCACTGAAGCTTTCTTT. It encodes CATRTLQGATEAFF.